Following are 22 T cell receptor beta chains from one sample sequenced in a study of shared clonotypes between healthy human individuals. Naive CD8 cells were CD45RO-negative, positively selected for CCR7, excluding terminally differentiated effector memory CD45RA+ cells. The method was immunoSEQ multiplex PCR; TCRdb's version includes in-frame clones alone and lacks a portion of them. The table includes about 2.1 million clones, around 93% detected once. Source material: naive CD8+ T cells from PBMCs. The receptor set was obtained from a man between 18 and 29 years old in good health. Some clones in this sample may be carry-over from other donors' samples.

The CDR3: CSVEEPWTGHYGYTF. The CDR3, as DNA: TGCAGCGTTGAAGAACCGTGGACAGGCCACTATGGCTACACCTTC. The V and J genes are TRBV29-1 and TRBJ1-2; TRBD1 aligns across 7 bases. V lost 0 bases, J lost 3 bases, and 7 bases stayed unmatched. This CDR3 has 15 amino acids. Germline V gives CDR1 SQVTM, CDR2 ANQGSEA.

A note on this clone: An end of the junction differs from the germline gene, which may be a read error. J is TRBJ2-5 and V is TRBV7-7; 7 bases line up with TRBD1. Germline CDR1 is SSHAT and CDR2 is FNYEAQ (reference sequence). CDR3 length: 14 amino acids. CDR3 protein: CASSLARQGETQYF. CDR3 in DNA: TGTGCCAGCAGCCTAGCCCGACAGGGCGAGACCCAGTACTTC. Drawing the rest from reference TRBV7-7 and TRBJ2-5, the complete variable domain is GAGVSQSPRYKVTKRGQDVTLRCDPISSHATLYWYQQALGQGPEFLTYFNYEAQPDKSGLPSDRFSAERPEGSISTLTIQRTEQRDSAMYRCASSLARQGETQYFGPGTRLLVL.

This clone was detected once. V and J are TRBV7-9 and TRBJ2-7, with TRBD1 matching 9 bases. In germline, CDR1 is SEHNR, CDR2 FQNEAQ (reference sequence). The trim removed 5 bases at V and 3 bases at J, leaving 8 bases unmatched. The CDR3 is made up of 15 amino acids. The CDR3 is CASSPTRDRDYEQYF. In nucleotides, the CDR3 is TGTGCCAGCAGCCCCACCCGGGACAGGGACTACGAGCAGTACTTC.

The chain employs TRBV6-6 and TRBJ2-7, with 7 positions matching TRBD1. Germline CDR1 is MNHNY and CDR2 is SVGAGI (reference sequence). V was clipped by 2 bases and J by 6 bases; unmatched bases: 4. CDR3 length: 13 residues. CDR3 residues: CASSYATGIEQYF. The CDR3 nucleotides read TGTGCCAGCAGTTACGCGACAGGGATCGAGCAGTACTTC.

Notes on this clone: In the same sample, other DNA sequences code for this CDR3. V and J are TRBV27 and TRBJ2-1, with D unclear. This CDR3 has 13 residues. With 4 bases removed from V and 0 bases from J, the gap between germline ends came to 4 bases. In germline, CDR1 is MNHEY, CDR2 SMNVEV (reference sequence). CDR3 amino acids: CASSSRSYNEQFF. CDR3 nucleotides: TGTGCCAGCAGTTCGCGCTCCTACAATGAGCAGTTCTTC.

This sequence joins TRBV15 and TRBJ2-7, with D possibly matching TRBD2 (6 bases). Trimming stripped 3 bases from V and 3 bases from J, with 15 bases between. The CDR3 consists of 15 residues. Germline V gene sequence: CDR1 LNHNV, CDR2 YYDKDF (reference sequence). CDR3 in amino acids: CATSSGGDAFYEQYF. The CDR3 DNA is TGTGCCACCAGCAGTGGAGGGGACGCTTTCTACGAGCAGTACTTC.

With respect to this clone: The same CDR3 can be traced to other DNA sequences in this sample. This sequence joins TRBV19 and TRBJ2-1; D not certain. V shed 3 bases and J shed 0 bases, with 9 bases lying between them. There are 15 residues in the CDR3. The germline V gene has CDR1 LNHDA and CDR2 SQIVND (reference sequence). Here the CDR3 reads CASSIVPGSYNEQFF. CDR3 nucleotide sequence: TGTGCCAGTAGTATCGTCCCGGGCTCCTACAATGAGCAGTTCTTC.

Written as DNA, the CDR3 is TGTGCCAGCAGGGCTTACGGGGATACGCAGTATTTT. Translation gives CASRAYGDTQYF. The chain recombines TRBV21-1 with TRBJ2-3; the table's D call of TRBD2 was not tested on the DNA. TRBV21-1 is described as a pseudogene. The CDR3 contains 12 residues.

The chain recombines TRBV14 with TRBJ2-3; no clear D. Per germline, CDR1 SGHDN and CDR2 FVKESK. The V end was cut by 5 bases, the J end by 3 bases, with 9 bases between. The CDR3 loop spans 13 amino acids. Here the CDR3 DNA reads TGTGCCAGCAGCGCGGCTCGAACAGATACGCAGTATTTT. Encoded protein: CASSAARTDTQYF.

Only one count was recorded for this clone. This chain joins TRBV10-3 and TRBJ2-1, with TRBD2 matching 13 bases. In germline, CDR1 is ENHRY, CDR2 SYGVKD. V was pared by 0 bases and J by 4 bases, with 9 bases of the junction left unmatched. There are 19 residues in the CDR3. The CDR3 nucleotides read TGTGCCATCAGTGAGTCGAAGATAGTGGGACTAGCGGGGTACAATGAGCAGTTCTTC. Translation gives CAISESKIVGLAGYNEQFF.

This clone was found once. This CDR3 reads CASSLVTADTQYF. The DNA for the CDR3 is TGTGCCAGCAGTTTAGTAACGGCAGATACGCAGTATTTT. The V gene is TRBV27, the J gene TRBJ2-3; no reliable D call. This CDR3 has 13 amino acids. CDR1 is MNHEY and CDR2 is SMNVEV in the germline V gene (reference sequence). The ends were cut back, 2 bases at V and 4 bases at J, with 7 bases in the middle.

The chain combines TRBV5-1 with TRBJ2-2; no clear D. Germline V CDR1 and CDR2: SGHRS, YFSETQ. This CDR3 spans 15 amino acids. V was trimmed by 4 bases and J by 4 bases, leaving 14 bases between them. The CDR3 protein is CASSLGRTSTGELFF. CDR3 nucleotides: TGCGCCAGCAGCCTCGGGCGGACCAGCACCGGGGAGCTGTTTTTT.

The chain employs TRBV2 and TRBJ2-5; 8 bases agree with TRBD1. CDR3 size: 15 residues. V gave up 6 bases and J gave up 4 bases; unmatched junction bases: 10. Germline CDR1 is SNHLY and CDR2 is FYNNEI. CDR3 DNA sequence: TGTGCCAGCAGGGCTACAGGGGGACGACTAGAGACCCAGTACTTC. The encoded protein is CASRATGGRLETQYF.

In this sample, this clone turned up once. The chain employs TRBV7-9 and TRBJ2-1; 9 bases line up with TRBD1. CDR1 and CDR2 from the germline V gene are SEHNR and FQNEAQ (reference sequence). Trimming at V came to 4 bases and at J to 9 bases, leaving 10 bases not matched to a gene. The CDR3 spans 15 residues. The CDR3 sequence: CASSSYGTGLSEQFF. The CDR3 coding sequence is TGTGCCAGCAGCTCCTACGGGACAGGGTTGTCTGAGCAGTTCTTC.

A single count supports this clone. V usage is TRBV10-3 and J usage is TRBJ2-1, with 8 positions matching TRBD2. Germline CDR1 is ENHRY and CDR2 is SYGVKD. This CDR3 is 13 amino acids long. The V gene end was trimmed by 8 bases and the J gene end by 10 bases; junction bases not matched to a gene: 10. CDR3 protein: CAILREGRNEQFF. CDR3 nucleotides: TGTGCCATCTTACGGGAGGGCCGCAACGAGCAGTTCTTC.

The chain links TRBV4-3 to TRBJ2-5; no clear D. In germline, CDR1 is LGHNA, CDR2 YSLEER. The CDR3 is made up of 14 amino acids. V gave up 1 base and J gave up 5 bases, with 11 bases separating them. In nucleotides, the CDR3 is TGCGCCAGCAGCCAAGGTTTGACGTCCGAGACCCAGTACTTC. Amino acid sequence: CASSQGLTSETQYF.

The chain links TRBV28 to TRBJ2-1, with 9 positions matching TRBD1. Looked up from germline, CDR1 is MDHEN and CDR2 is SYDVKM. The CDR3 loop spans 16 amino acids. V lost 5 bases and J lost 8; bases outside the gene matches: 13. The CDR3 coding sequence is TGTGCCAGCAGTACTCGACAGGGGGTTCATATCTATGAGCAGTTCTTC. Translating gives CASSTRQGVHIYEQFF.

The chain is built from TRBV19 and TRBJ1-5, with D unclear. Germline V CDR1 and CDR2: LNHDA, SQIVND (reference sequence). The CDR3 loop spans 14 amino acids. Trimming cost V 0 bases and J 4 bases, with 7 bases left between them. CDR3 amino acids: CASSIDFGNQPQHF. CDR3 nucleotide sequence: TGTGCCAGTAGTATAGACTTCGGAAATCAGCCCCAGCATTTT.

V is TRBV7-3 and J is TRBJ2-2; 12 bases match TRBD2. Trimming removed 2 bases from V and 2 bases from J; junction bases left unmatched: 3. Germline V gene lookup returns CDR1 SGHTA and CDR2 FQGTGA. The CDR3 has 17 residues. CDR3 amino acids: CASSLGLAGINTGELFF. The CDR3 DNA reads as TGTGCCAGCAGCTTAGGACTAGCGGGAATCAACACCGGGGAGCTGTTTTTT.

The genes are TRBV9 and TRBJ1-1; no clear D. The V end was cut by 0 bases, the J end by 6 bases, with 9 bases between. Germline V gene lookup returns CDR1 SGDLS and CDR2 YYNGEE. The CDR3 is 13 residues long. CDR3: CASSVGPSPEAFF. The CDR3, as DNA: TGTGCCAGCAGCGTAGGGCCCAGCCCTGAAGCTTTCTTT. The entire variable domain, with the rest obtained from reference TRBV9 and TRBJ1-1, is as follows: DSGVTQTPKHLITATGQRVTLRCSPRSGDLSVYWYQQSLDQGLQFLIQYYNGEERAKGNILERFSAQQFPDLHSELNLSSLELGDSALYFCASSVGPSPEAFFGQGTRLTVV.

The chain joins TRBV11-2 to TRBJ2-3; 13 bases match TRBD2. The CDR3 is 18 amino acids. The V segment lost 4 bases and the J segment 2 bases; nucleotides outside the gene matches: 9. The germline V gene has CDR1 SGHAT and CDR2 FQNNGV. CDR3 DNA sequence: TGTGCCAGCAGCTCGGGACTAGCGGGGCCCTCCCCCACAGATACGCAGTATTTT. Its protein is CASSSGLAGPSPTDTQYF.

As concerns this clone: Other DNA variants within this sample encode the same CDR3. The chain recombines TRBV6-4 with TRBJ2-3, with TRBD2 matching 9 bases. This CDR3 is built from 15 residues. Germline V CDR1 and CDR2: MRHNA, SNTAGT. After removal of 4 bases from V and 0 bases from J, the junction contained 2 bases not matched to a gene. The CDR3 reads CASSGTSASTDTQYF. The CDR3 DNA follows: TGTGCCAGCAGTGGGACTAGCGCCAGCACAGATACGCAGTATTTT.